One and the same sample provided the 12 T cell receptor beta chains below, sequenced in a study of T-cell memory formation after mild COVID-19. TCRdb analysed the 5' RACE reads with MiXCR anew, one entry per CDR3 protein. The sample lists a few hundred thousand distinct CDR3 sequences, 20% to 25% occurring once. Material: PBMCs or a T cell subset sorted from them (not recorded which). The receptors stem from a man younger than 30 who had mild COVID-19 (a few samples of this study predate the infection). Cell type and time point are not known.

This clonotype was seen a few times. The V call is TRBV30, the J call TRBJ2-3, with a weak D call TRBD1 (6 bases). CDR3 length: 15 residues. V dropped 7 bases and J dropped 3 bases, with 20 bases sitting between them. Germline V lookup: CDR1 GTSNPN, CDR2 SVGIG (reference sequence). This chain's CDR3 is CALRTQGQRTDTQYF. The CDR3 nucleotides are TGTGCCTTGCGGACTCAGGGGCAGCGAACAGATACGCAGTATTTT.

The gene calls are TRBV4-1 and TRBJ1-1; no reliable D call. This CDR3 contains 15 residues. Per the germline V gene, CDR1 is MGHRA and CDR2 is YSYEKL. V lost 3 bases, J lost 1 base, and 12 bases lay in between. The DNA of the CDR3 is TGCGCCAGCAGCCACGATGTCAGGTCGAACACTGAAGCTTTCTTT. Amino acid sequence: CASSHDVRSNTEAFF.

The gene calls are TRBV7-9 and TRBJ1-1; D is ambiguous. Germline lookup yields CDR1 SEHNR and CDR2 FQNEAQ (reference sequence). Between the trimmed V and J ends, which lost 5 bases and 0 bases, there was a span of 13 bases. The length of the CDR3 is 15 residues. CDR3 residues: CASSPSTSMNTEAFF. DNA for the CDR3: TGTGCCAGCAGCCCCTCGACGTCTATGAACACTGAAGCTTTCTTT. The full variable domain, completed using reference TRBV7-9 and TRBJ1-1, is DTGVSQNPRHKITKRGQNVTFRCDPISEHNRLYWYRQTLGQGPEFLTYFQNEAQLEKSRLLSDRFSAERPKGSFSTLEIQRTEQGDSAMYLCASSPSTSMNTEAFFGQGTRLTVV.

In nucleotides, the CDR3 is TGCAGTGCTAGAGACCCTGACAGGGGGAACTACACCTTC. This codes for CSARDPDRGNYTF. This sequence joins TRBV20-1 and TRBJ1-2; 9 bases are shared with TRBD1. After removal of 0 bases from V and 10 bases from J, the junction contained 6 bases not matched to a gene. The germline gives CDR1 DFQATT, CDR2 SNEGSKA (reference sequence). This CDR3 is 13 amino acids long.

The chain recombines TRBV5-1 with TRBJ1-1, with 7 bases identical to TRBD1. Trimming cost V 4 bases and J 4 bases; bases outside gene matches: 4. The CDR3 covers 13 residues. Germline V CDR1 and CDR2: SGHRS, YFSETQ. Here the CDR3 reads CASSQGGSTEAFF. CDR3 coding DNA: TGCGCCAGCAGCCAGGGGGGGAGCACTGAAGCTTTCTTT.

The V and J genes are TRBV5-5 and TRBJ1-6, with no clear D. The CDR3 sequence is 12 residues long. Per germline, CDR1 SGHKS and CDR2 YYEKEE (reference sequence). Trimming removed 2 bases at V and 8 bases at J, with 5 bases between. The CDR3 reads CASSFEYSPLHF. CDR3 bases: TGTGCCAGCAGCTTCGAGTATTCACCCCTCCACTTT.

CDR3: CASSPRTGVGTDTQYF. DNA for the CDR3: TGTGCCAGCAGCCCCCGGACAGGGGTTGGGACAGATACGCAGTATTTT. This chain joins TRBV14 and TRBJ2-3, with 9 nucleotides matching TRBD1. Trimming cost V 4 bases and J 3 bases; bases outside gene matches: 8. The CDR3 contains 16 residues. Looked up from germline, CDR1 is SGHDN and CDR2 is FVKESK. The full variable domain, with the rest looked up from reference TRBV14 and TRBJ2-3, is EAGVTQFPSHSVIEKGQTVTLRCDPISGHDNLYWYRRVMGKEIKFLLHFVKESKQDESGMPNNRFLAERTGGTYSTLKVQPAELEDSGVYFCASSPRTGVGTDTQYFGPGTRLTVL.

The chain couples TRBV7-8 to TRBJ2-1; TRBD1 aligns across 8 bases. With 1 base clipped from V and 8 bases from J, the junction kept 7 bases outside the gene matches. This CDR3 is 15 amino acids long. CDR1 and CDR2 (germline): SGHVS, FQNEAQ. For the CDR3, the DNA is TGTGCCAGCAGCTTAGGGATTGCAGGGGGCGATGAGCAGTTCTTC. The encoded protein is CASSLGIAGGDEQFF.

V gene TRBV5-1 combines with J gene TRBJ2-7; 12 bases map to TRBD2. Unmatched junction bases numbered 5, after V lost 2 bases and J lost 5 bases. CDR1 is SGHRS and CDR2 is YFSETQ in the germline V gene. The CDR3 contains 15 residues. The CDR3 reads CASSFLAGGPNEQYF. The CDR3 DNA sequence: TGCGCCAGCAGCTTCCTAGCGGGGGGGCCGAACGAGCAGTACTTC.

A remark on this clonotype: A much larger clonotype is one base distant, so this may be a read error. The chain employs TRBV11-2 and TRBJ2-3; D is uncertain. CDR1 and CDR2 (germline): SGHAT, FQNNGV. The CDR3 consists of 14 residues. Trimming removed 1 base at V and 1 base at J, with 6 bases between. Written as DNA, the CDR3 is TGTGCCAGCAGCTTAGCGTGGGGCACAGATACGCAGTATTTT. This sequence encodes CASSLAWGTDTQYF.

For the CDR3, the DNA is TGCGCCAGCAGTCGCTTCACAGGGCAGGGGCAAGAGCAGTACTTC. It codes for CASSRFTGQGQEQYF. The chain recombines TRBV5-1 with TRBJ2-7; D may be TRBD1 (6 bases). This CDR3 spans 15 amino acids. Trimming removed 5 bases at V and 7 bases at J, with 22 bases between. CDR1 SGHRS and CDR2 YFSETQ come from the germline V gene.

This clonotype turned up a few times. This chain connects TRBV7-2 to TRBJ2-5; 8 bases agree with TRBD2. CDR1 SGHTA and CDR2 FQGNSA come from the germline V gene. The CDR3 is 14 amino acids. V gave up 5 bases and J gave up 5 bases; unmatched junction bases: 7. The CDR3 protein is CASSPSGLVETQYF. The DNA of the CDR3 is TGTGCCAGCAGCCCATCGGGACTAGTGGAGACCCAGTACTTC.